This TCR beta chain stems from a study of T cell clonality in common variable immunodeficiency. Regarding the study as a whole: Common variable immunodeficiency TCR beta sequences reportedly had fewer deletions and N-nucleotide insertions. Shared TCRbeta clones were fewer between CVID subjects than controls. CVID subjects had higher TCRbeta clonality than healthy controls, most marked in about a third.

This clone came up many times. Its specificity is unknown. The read gets to within 3 residues of the CDR3 end, and the germline J gene fills in the rest. The CDR3 has 14 residues. Trimming took off 1 base at V and 5 bases at J, with 9 bases between the two ends. Germline values: CDR1 SGHRS, CDR2 YFSETQ. Sequencing was performed with immunoSEQ multiplex PCR; in TCRdb, only in-frame clones are kept and a portion is missing. The sample includes about 59,000 clones, none of them occurring once. Sequencing was performed on peripheral blood mononuclear cells. The origin of this receptor is a person aged 18 to 75 in good health. This rearrangement joins TRBV5-1 to TRBJ1-4; TRBD1 might be the D (5 bases). The covered CDR3 bases are TGCGCCAGCAGCTTGTCACAGGCAAATGAAAAA. It is translated as CASSLSQANEK. The full CDR3 protein is CASSLSQANEKLFF. The full variable domain, in which reference TRBV5-1 and TRBJ1-4 provide the parts outside the CDR3, is KAGVTQTPRYLIKTRGQQVTLSCSPISGHRSVSWYQQTPGQGLQFLFEYFSETQRNKGNFPGRFSGRQFSNSRSEMNVSTLELGDSALYLCASSLSQANEKLFFGSGTQLSVL.